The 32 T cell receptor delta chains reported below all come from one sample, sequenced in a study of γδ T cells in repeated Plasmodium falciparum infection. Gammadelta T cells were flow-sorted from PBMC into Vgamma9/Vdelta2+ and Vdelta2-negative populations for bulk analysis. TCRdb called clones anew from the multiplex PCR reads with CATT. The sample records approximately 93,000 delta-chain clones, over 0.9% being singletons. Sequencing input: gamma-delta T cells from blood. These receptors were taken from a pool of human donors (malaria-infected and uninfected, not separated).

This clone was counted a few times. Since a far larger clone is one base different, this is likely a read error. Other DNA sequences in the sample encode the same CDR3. CDR3 region: CACDTVLRTGTDKLIF. DNA for the CDR3: TGCGCCTGTGACACCGTTCTCCGTACGGGGACCGATAAACTCATCTTT. This chain joins TRDV2 and TRDJ1, with no clear D. TCRdb is silent on the J gene; assignment here came from matching the DNA to germline. The CDR3 spans 16 residues. Looked up from germline, CDR1 is GEAIGNYY and CDR2 is EKD.

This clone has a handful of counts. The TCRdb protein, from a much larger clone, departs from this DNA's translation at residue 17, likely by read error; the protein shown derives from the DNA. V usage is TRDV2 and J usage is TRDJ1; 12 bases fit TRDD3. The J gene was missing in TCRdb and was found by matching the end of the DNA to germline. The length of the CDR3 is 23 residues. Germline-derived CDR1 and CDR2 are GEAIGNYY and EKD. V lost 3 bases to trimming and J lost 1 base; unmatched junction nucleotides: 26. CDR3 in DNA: TGTGCCTGTGACCCTCGCCTCTCCTACGACGTACTGGGGGATACCCCGTGCACCGATAAACTCATCTTT. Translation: CACDPRLSYDVLGDTPCTDKLIF.

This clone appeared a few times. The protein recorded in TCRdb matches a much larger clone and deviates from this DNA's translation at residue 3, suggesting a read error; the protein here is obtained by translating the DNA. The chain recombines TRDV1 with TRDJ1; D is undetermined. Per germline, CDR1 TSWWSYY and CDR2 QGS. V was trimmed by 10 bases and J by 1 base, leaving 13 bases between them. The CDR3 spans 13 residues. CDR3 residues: CAPVGRATDKLIF. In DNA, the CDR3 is TGTGCTCCTGTAGGTAGGGCCACCGATAAACTCATCTTT.

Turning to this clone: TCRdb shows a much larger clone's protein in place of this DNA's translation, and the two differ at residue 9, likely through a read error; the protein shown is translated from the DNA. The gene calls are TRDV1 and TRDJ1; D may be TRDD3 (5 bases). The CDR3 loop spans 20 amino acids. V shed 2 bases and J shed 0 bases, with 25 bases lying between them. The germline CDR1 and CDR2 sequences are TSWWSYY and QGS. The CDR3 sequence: CALGELVWEILLPNTDKLIF. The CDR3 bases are TGTGCTCTTGGGGAATTGGTCTGGGAGATACTCCTCCCTAACACCGATAAACTCATCTTT.

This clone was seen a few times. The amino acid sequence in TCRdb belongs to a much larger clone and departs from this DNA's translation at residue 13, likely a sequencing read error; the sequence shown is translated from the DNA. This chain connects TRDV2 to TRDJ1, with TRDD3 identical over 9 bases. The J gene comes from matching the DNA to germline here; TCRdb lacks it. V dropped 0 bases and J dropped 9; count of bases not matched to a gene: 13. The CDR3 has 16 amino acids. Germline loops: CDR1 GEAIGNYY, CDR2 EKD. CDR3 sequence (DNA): TGTGCCTGTGACACCGAGTTTCTGGGGGATGTAAATGAACTCATCTTT. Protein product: CACDTEFLGDVNELIF.

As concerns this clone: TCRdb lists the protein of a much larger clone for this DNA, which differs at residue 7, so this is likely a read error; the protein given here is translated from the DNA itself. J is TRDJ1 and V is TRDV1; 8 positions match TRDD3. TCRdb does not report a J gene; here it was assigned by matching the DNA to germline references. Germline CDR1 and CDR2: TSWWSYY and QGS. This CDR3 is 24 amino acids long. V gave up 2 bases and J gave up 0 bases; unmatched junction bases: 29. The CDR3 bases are TGTGCTCTTGGGGAAAAGGGTCCCCGCCCTCCTCCGTCGCATGGGGATACCCACACCGATAAACTCATCTTT. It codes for CALGEKGPRPPPSHGDTHTDKLIF.

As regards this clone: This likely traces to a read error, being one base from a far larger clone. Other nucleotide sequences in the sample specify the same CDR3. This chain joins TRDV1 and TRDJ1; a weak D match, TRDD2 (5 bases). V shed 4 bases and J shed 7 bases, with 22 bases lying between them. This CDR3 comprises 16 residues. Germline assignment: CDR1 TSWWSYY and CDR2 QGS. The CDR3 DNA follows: TGTGCTCTTGGGGTCTTCGCCCGGCCTCTCCCTTCTAAACTCATCTTT. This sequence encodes CALGVFARPLPSKLIF.

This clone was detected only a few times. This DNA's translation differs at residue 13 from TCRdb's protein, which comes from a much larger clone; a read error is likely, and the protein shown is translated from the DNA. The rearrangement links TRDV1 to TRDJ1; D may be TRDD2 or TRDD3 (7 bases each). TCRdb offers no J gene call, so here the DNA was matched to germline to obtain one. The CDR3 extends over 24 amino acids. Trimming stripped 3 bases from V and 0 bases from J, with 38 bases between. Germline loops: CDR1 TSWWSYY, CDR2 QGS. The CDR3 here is CALGDLPPRFLRPGGCRYTDKLIF. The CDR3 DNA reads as TGTGCTCTTGGGGACCTACCGCCGAGGTTCCTACGTCCTGGGGGCTGCCGGTACACCGATAAACTCATCTTT.

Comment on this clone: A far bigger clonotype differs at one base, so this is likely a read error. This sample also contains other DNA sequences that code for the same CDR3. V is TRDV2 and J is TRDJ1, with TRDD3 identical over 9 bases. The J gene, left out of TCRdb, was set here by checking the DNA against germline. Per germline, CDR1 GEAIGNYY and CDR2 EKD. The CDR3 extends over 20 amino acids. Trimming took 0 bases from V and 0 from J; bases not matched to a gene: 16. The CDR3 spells CACDTNFPGDTTPYTDKLIF. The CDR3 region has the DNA TGTGCCTGTGACACCAATTTTCCAGGGGATACGACTCCGTACACCGATAAACTCATCTTT.

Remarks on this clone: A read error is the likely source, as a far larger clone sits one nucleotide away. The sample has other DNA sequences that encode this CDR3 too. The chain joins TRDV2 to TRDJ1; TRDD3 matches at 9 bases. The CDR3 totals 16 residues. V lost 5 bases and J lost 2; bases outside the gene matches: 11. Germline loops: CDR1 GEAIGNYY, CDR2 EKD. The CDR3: CACVNLGDMATDKLIF. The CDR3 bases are TGTGCCTGTGTCAACTTGGGGGATATGGCGACCGATAAACTCATCTTT.

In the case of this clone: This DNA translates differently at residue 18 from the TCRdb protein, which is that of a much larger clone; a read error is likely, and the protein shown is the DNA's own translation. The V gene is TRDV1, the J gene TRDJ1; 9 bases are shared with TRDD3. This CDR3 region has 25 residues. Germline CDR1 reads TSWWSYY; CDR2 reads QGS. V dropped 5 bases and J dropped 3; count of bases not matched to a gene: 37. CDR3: CALGPYPSIPTPEQRGIQGPDKLIF. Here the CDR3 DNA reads TGTGCTCTTGGGCCTTACCCCTCTATTCCTACTCCGGAGCAAAGGGGGATACAGGGGCCCGATAAACTCATCTTT.

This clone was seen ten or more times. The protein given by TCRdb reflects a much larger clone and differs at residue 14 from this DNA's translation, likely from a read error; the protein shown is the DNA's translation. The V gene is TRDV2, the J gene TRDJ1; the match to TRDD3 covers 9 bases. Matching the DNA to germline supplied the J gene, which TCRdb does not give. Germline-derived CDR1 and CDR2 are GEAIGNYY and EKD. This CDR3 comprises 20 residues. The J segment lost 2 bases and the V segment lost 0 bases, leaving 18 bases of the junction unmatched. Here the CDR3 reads CACDTVSYDFVLGETDKLIF. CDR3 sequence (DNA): TGTGCCTGTGACACCGTTTCCTACGATTTTGTACTGGGGGAGACCGATAAACTCATCTTT.

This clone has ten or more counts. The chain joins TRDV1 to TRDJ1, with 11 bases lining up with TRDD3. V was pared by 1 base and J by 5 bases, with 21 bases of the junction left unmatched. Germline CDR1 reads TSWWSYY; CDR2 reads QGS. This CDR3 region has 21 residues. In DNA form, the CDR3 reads TGTGCTCTTGGGGAACGAAACCGCCTCCGCTGGGGGATACAAGGGGGGGATAAACTCATCTTT. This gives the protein CALGERNRLRWGIQGGDKLIF.

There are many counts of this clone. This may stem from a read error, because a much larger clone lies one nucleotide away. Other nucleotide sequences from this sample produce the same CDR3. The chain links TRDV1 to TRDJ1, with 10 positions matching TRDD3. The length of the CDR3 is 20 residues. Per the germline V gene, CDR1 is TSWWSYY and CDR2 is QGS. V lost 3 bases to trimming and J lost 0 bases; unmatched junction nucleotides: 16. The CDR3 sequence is CALGEPSYLTGGCYTDKLIF. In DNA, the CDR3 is TGTGCTCTTGGGGAGCCTTCTTACCTTACTGGGGGATGTTACACCGATAAACTCATCTTT.

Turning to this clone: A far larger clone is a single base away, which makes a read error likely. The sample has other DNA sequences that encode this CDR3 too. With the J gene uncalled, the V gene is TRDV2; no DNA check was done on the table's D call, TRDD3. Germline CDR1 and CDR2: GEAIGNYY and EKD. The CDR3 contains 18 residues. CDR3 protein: CACDTLAGGPALTDKLIF. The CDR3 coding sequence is TGTGCCTGTGACACCTTAGCTGGGGGACCTGCCCTCACCGATAAACTTATCTTT.

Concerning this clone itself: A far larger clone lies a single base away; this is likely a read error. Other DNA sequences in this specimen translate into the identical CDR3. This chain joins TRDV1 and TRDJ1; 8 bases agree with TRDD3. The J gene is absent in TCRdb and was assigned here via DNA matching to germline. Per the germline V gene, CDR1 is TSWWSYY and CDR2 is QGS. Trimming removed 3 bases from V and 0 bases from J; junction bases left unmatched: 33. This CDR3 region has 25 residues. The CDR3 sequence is CALGDLRPSRTYWGSPRVNTDKLIF. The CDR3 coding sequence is TGTGCTCTTGGGGACCTGCGGCCTTCCCGAACCTACTGGGGGTCTCCCCGCGTGAACACCGATAAACTCATCTTT.

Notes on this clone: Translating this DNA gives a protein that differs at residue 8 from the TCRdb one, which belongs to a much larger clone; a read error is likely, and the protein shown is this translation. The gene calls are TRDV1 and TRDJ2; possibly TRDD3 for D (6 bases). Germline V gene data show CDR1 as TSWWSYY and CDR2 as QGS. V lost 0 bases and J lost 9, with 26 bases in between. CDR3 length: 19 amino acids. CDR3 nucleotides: TGTGCTCTTGGGGAACTGGGTCAGACCCCCTCGGGGATCGAACCACAACTCTTCTTT. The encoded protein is CALGELGQTPSGIEPQLFF.

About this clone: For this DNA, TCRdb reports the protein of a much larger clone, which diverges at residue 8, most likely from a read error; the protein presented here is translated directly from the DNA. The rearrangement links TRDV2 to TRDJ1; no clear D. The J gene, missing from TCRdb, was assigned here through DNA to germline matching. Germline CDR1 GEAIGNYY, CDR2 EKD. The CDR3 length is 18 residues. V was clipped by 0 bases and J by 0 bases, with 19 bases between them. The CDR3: CACDTILRDPRYTDKLIF. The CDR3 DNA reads TGTGCCTGTGACACCATCCTGAGGGACCCCCGGTACACCGATAAACTCATCTTT.

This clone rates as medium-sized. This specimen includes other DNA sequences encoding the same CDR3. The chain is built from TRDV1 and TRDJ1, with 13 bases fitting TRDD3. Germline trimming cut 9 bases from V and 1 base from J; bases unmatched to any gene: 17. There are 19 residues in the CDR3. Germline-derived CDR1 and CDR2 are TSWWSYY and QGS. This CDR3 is CALNHKANWGIRPTDKLIF. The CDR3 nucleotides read TGTGCTCTCAATCACAAGGCAAACTGGGGGATACGGCCCACCGATAAACTCATCTTT.

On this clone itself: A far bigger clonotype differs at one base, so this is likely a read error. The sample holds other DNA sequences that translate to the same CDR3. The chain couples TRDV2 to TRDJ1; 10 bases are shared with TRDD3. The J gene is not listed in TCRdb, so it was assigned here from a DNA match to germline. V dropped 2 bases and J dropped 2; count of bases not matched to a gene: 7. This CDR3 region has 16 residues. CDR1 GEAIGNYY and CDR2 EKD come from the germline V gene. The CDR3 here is CACDRLGDKTTDKLIF. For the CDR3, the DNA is TGTGCCTGTGACAGGCTGGGGGATAAGACGACCGATAAACTCATCTTT.

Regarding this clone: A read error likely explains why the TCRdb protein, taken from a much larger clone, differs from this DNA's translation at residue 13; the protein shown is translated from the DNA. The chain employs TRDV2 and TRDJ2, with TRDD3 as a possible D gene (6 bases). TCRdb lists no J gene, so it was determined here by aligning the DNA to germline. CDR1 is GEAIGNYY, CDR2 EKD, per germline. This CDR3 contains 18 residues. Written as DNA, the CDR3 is TGTGCCTGTGACACCGTACTGGGCGGAGTAGCTTTGGCAGCACAACTCTTCTTT. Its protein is CACDTVLGGVALAAQLFF.

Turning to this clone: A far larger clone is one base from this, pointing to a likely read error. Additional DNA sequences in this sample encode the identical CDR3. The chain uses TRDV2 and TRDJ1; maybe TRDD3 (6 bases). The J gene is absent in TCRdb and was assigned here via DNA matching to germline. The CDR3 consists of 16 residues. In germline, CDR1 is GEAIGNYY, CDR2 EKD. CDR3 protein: CACDRLGYLNTDKLIF. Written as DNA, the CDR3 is TGTGCTTGTGACCGCCTAGGATACCTTAACACCGATAAACTCATCTTT.

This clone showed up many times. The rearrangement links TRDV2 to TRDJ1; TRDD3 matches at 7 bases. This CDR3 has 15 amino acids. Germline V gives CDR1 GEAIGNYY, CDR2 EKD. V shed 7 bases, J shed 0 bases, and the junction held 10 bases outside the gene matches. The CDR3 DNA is TGTGCCTGCGGATACTGGGGATCGTACACCGATAAACTCATCTTT. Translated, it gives CACGYWGSYTDKLIF.

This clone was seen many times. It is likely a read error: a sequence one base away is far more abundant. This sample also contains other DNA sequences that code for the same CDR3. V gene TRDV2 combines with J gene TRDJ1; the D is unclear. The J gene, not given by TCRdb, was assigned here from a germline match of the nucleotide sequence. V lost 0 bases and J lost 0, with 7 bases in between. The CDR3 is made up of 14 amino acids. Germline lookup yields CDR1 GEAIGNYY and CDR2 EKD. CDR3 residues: CACDTVLYTDKLIF. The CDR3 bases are TGTGCCTGTGACACCGTCTTGTACACCGATAAACTCATCTTT.

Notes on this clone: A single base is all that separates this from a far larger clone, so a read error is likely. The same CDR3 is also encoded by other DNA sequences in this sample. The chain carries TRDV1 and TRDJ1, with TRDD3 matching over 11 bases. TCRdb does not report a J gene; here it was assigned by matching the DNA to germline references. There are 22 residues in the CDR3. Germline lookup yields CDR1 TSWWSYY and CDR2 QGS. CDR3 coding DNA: TGCGCTCTTGGGGATCCCCCTTCCTCCTGGGGGATACACACTTCGTACACCGATAAACTCATCTTT. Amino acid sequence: CALGDPPSSWGIHTSYTDKLIF.

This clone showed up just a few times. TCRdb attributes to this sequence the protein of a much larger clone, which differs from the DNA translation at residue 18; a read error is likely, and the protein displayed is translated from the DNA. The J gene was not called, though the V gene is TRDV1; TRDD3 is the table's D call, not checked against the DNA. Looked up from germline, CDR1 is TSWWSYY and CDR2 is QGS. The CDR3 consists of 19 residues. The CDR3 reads CALGELSPTTGGYEDKLTF. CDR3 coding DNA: TGTGCTCTTGGGGAGCTTTCCCCCACTACTGGGGGATACGAGGATAAACTCACCTTT.

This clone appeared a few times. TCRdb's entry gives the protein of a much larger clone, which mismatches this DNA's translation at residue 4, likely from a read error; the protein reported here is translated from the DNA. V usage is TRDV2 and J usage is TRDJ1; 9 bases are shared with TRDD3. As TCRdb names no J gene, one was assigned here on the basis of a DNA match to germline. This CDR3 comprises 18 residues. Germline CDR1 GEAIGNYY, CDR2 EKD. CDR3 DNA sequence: TGTGCCTGTAACACCGTAGGGGGGGATACTCTGTACACCGATAAACTCATCTTT. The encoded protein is CACNTVGGDTLYTDKLIF.

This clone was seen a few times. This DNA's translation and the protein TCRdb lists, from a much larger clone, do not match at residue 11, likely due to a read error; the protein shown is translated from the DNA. The CDR3 DNA follows: TGTGCCTGTGACGCGCTAGGAGATCGGGATATTATTCTCGCTTTGTACACCGATAAACTCATCTTT. Residues: CACDALGDRDIILALYTDKLIF. This chain joins TRDV2 and TRDJ1, with D possibly being TRDD3 (6 bases). Deletions cut 3 bases from V and 0 bases from J, with 34 bases between. This CDR3 has 22 amino acids. Germline CDR1 and CDR2: GEAIGNYY and EKD.

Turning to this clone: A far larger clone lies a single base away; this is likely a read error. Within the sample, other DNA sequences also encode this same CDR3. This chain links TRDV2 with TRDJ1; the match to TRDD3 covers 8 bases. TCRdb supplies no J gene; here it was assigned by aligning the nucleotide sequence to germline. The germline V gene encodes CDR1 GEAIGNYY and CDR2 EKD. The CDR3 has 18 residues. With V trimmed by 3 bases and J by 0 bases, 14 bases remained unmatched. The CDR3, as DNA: TGTGCCTGTGACCTGATCAGTACTGGGGGCATATACACCGATAAACTCATCTTT. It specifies CACDLISTGGIYTDKLIF.

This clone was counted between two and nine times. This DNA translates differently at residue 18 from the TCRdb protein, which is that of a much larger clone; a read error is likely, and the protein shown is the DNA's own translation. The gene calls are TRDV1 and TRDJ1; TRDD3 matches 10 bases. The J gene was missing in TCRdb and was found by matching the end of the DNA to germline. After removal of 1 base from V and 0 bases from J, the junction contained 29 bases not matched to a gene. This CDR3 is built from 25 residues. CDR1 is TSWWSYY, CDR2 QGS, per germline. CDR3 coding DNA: TGTGCTCTTGGGGAACAGGCGCGCCTTCGGGACTGGGGGATCCAAAGGAGGGAGTACACCGATAAACTCATCTTT. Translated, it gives CALGEQARLRDWGIQRREYTDKLIF.

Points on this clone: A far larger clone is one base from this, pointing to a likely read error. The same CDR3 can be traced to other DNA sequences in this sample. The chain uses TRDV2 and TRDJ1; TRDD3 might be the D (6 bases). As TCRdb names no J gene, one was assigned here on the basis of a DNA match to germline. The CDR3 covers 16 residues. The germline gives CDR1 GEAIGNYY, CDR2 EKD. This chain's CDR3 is CACDTDAGGPTDKLIF. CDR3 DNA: TGCGCCTGTGACACCGACGCAGGGGGACCCACCGATAAACTCATCTTT.

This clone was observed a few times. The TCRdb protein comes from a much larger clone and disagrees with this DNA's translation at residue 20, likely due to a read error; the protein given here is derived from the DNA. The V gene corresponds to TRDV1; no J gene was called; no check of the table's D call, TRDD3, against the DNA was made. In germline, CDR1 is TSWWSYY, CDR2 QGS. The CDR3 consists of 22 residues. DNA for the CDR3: TGTGCTCTTGGGGAACGGAGGGAGACTGGGGGATACCAAGGGTCGTACACCGATAAACCCATCTTT. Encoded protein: CALGERRETGGYQGSYTDKPIF.